The clone carrying this TCR beta chain was seen many times. V gave up 4 bases and J gave up 8 bases, with 6 bases separating them. This CDR3 region has 11 residues. Germline-derived CDR1 and CDR2 are SEHNR and FQNEAQ (reference sequence). This entry is derived from a study of human T cells and chemical hapten exposure. Noted time point: patch test 1, 2 weeks after DPC sensitization. As for treatment: therapeutic diphenylcyclopropenone sensitization with weekly scalp DPC. Blood sampling occurred before each patch-test application. TCRdb recomputed calls from the RACE reads with MiXCR, one row per CDR3 protein. The sample comprises about 360,000 distinct CDR3 sequences, roughly 4.8% of which are singletons, and 2% to 2.5% rests with the top ten.

This sequence originates from a woman between 50 and 59 years old with alopecia areata. Some clones in this sample may be carry-over from other donors' samples. The specimen was whole blood, collected in connection with sensitization to the hapten diphenylcyclopropenone (DPC). The V and J genes are TRBV7-9 and TRBJ2-1; D is unresolved. The chain's CDR3 is CASSSPDEQFF. The CDR3 DNA reads TGTGCCAGCAGCTCCCCGGATGAGCAGTTCTTC.